These 21 T cell receptor beta chains originate from one sample sequenced in a study of blood T cells in healthy people across ages. A second about 7 to 11 cycle PCR used barcoded and J-beta primers. TCRdb re-called the 5' RACE reads through MiXCR, storing one row per CDR3 protein. The sample lists about 1.5 million distinct CDR3 sequences; roughly two fifths were seen once. Sample: blood. These receptors were obtained from a woman younger than 30 in good health.

V and J are TRBV7-2 and TRBJ2-1; D is unclear. V was cut by 5 bases and J by 8 bases, with 16 bases left in between. Germline V gene data show CDR1 as SGHTA and CDR2 as FQGNSA. The CDR3 is 14 residues long. The CDR3: CASSPTIGWDEQFF. CDR3 nucleotides: TGTGCCAGCAGCCCCACGATCGGATGGGATGAGCAGTTCTTC.

This clonotype was recorded a few times. CDR3 nucleotide sequence: TGTGCCAGCAGTTTAACCGGGGGGCTTGAAGCTTTCTTT. As protein: CASSLTGGLEAFF. This chain uses TRBV12-3 or TRBV12-4 with TRBJ1-1; tentatively, D is TRBD1 (6 bases). This CDR3 has 13 residues. V lost 2 bases and J lost 7, with 11 bases in between.

This clonotype has just a few counts. The rearrangement joins TRBV20-1 to TRBJ2-3; 14 bases are a match to TRBD2. The J segment lost 6 bases and the V segment lost 0 bases, leaving 5 bases of the junction unmatched. The CDR3 is 16 amino acids. CDR1 is DFQATT, CDR2 SNEGSKA, per germline (reference sequence). The CDR3 nucleotides are TGCAGTGCTAGAGAGGGACTAGCGGGAGTTTTGGATACGCAGTATTTT. As protein: CSAREGLAGVLDTQYF.

With respect to this clonotype: At one end, the junction sequence differs from germline, possibly due to a read error. This rearrangement joins TRBV7-9 to TRBJ2-5; TRBD2 matches at 8 bases. The germline V gene encodes CDR1 SEHNR and CDR2 FQNEAQ (reference sequence). The CDR3 loop spans 15 amino acids. The CDR3: CASSTTGTSDYEQDF. Written as DNA, the CDR3 is TGTGCCAGCAGCACTACCGGGACTAGTGACTACGAGCAGGACTTC.

This clonotype was found a few times. The rearrangement links TRBV7-2 to TRBJ1-4, with D uncertain. V lost 4 bases, J lost 7 bases, and 10 bases lay in between. In germline, CDR1 is SGHTA, CDR2 FQGNSA. The CDR3 sequence is 13 residues long. Written as DNA, the CDR3 is TGTGCCAGCAGCTCCCCGGTTCGTGAAAAACTGTTTTTT. Translation: CASSSPVREKLFF.

This chain links TRBV7-2 with TRBJ1-6; the match to TRBD1 covers 7 bases. V shed 4 bases, J shed 11 bases, and the junction held 17 bases outside the gene matches. This CDR3 is built from 17 residues. The V gene's germline CDR1 is SGHTA and CDR2 FQGNSA. CDR3 amino acids: CASSSDRGPSSIAPLHF. DNA of the CDR3: TGTGCCAGCAGCTCAGATAGGGGGCCCAGCTCAATTGCACCCCTCCACTTT.

In its sample, this clonotype was seen many times. The rearrangement uses TRBV7-9 and TRBJ2-3; 8 bases agree with TRBD2. Trimming took 4 bases from V and 1 from J; bases not matched to a gene: 4. The CDR3 totals 15 residues. Germline V gene sequence: CDR1 SEHNR, CDR2 FQNEAQ (reference sequence). The CDR3 bases are TGTGCCAGCAGCTCCTTAGCGGGGCGCACAGATACGCAGTATTTT. Translating it yields CASSSLAGRTDTQYF.

This clonotype was detected a few times. The chain has TRBV28 and TRBJ2-3, with 12 bases lining up with TRBD2. Per germline, CDR1 MDHEN and CDR2 SYDVKM. The CDR3 sequence is 17 residues long. V lost 2 bases to trimming and J lost 2 bases; unmatched junction nucleotides: 5. The CDR3 DNA is TGTGCCAGCAGTTTAGGGCTAGCGGGGGGGCTCACAGATACGCAGTATTTT. As protein: CASSLGLAGGLTDTQYF.

This chain joins TRBV5-1 and TRBJ2-1, with D perhaps matching TRBD2 (7 bases). The germline V gene encodes CDR1 SGHRS and CDR2 YFSETQ. V was pared by 0 bases and J by 6 bases, with 16 bases between. This CDR3 comprises 16 residues. The CDR3 sequence is CASSLEVGGDCNEQFF. In DNA form, the CDR3 reads TGCGCCAGCAGCTTGGAGGTAGGGGGGGACTGCAATGAGCAGTTCTTC.

The rearrangement uses TRBV25-1 and TRBJ2-2; 8 nucleotides align to TRBD2. Germline CDR1 and CDR2: MGHDK and SYGVNS. V shed 5 bases, J shed 6 bases, and the junction held 8 bases outside the gene matches. The CDR3 sequence is 15 residues long. CDR3 sequence (DNA): TGTGCCAGCAGTAGGGGACTAGGCTACCCCGGGGAGCTGTTTTTT. Translated, it gives CASSRGLGYPGELFF.

V and J are TRBV3-1 and TRBJ1-4, with TRBD1 matching 7 bases. Looked up from germline, CDR1 is LGHDT and CDR2 is YNNKEL (reference sequence). The V gene end was trimmed by 0 bases and the J gene end by 5 bases; junction bases not matched to a gene: 3. The CDR3 contains 15 residues. DNA of the CDR3: TGTGCCAGCAGCCAAGAGGGACAGCCAAATGAAAAACTGTTTTTT. It is translated as CASSQEGQPNEKLFF.

As regards this clonotype: Its ends do not fully match the called genes, so a read error is possible. V gene TRBV7-7 combines with J gene TRBJ2-7; unclear D gene. The J call may be faulty, since TRBJ2-5 better matches the DNA end. The length of the CDR3 is 13 residues. Germline loops: CDR1 SSHAT, CDR2 FNYEAQ (reference sequence). CDR3 sequence: CASSTPSSETQYF. The CDR3 coding sequence is TGTGCTAGCAGCACCCCCAGCTCAGAGACCCAGTACTTC.

This clonotype was detected only a few times. CDR3: CASSFESGAANEQFF. The CDR3 region has the DNA TGTGCCAGCAGCTTCGAATCTGGGGCGGCCAATGAGCAGTTCTTC. The chain links TRBV9 to TRBJ2-1, with D maybe TRBD1 (5 bases). This CDR3 contains 15 residues. Per the germline V gene, CDR1 is SGDLS and CDR2 is YYNGEE. V was cut by 4 bases and J by 6 bases, with 17 bases left in between.

The rearrangement uses TRBV6-5 and TRBJ1-2; 8 bases map to TRBD1. V lost 6 bases to trimming and J lost 6 bases; unmatched junction nucleotides: 9. This CDR3 region has 14 residues. Germline CDR1 MNHEY, CDR2 SVGAGI. The CDR3 region has the DNA TGTGCCAGCAGGGAGCAGGGGGCCCCCAATGGCTACACCTTC. It is translated as CASREQGAPNGYTF.

This clonotype was seen only a few times. This chain uses TRBV29-1 with TRBJ2-5; 8 bases map to TRBD1. The CDR3 is 12 residues long. The V gene end was trimmed by 8 bases and the J gene end by 11 bases; junction bases not matched to a gene: 13. Germline-derived CDR1 and CDR2 are SQVTM and ANQGSEA. The chain's CDR3 is CSIWTGLKEQYF. CDR3 sequence (DNA): TGCAGCATTTGGACAGGGTTGAAGGAGCAGTACTTC.

This clonotype has just a few counts. The chain carries TRBV18 and TRBJ1-1, with a possible D match to TRBD1 (5 bases). Looked up from germline, CDR1 is KGHSH and CDR2 is LQKENI. CDR3 length: 16 amino acids. V was clipped by 0 bases and J by 2 bases, with 13 bases between them. The CDR3 nucleotides are TGTGCCAGCTCACCACCGGGACTCGGCAGAAACACTGAAGCTTTCTTT. Its protein is CASSPPGLGRNTEAFF.

The chain is built from TRBV18 and TRBJ1-2; D is undetermined. Germline lookup yields CDR1 KGHSH and CDR2 LQKENI. The CDR3 totals 15 residues. The ends were cut back, 1 base at V and 0 bases at J, with 9 bases in the middle. The CDR3 sequence: CASSPRDKPNYGYTF. The CDR3 coding sequence is TGTGCCAGCTCACCACGAGACAAGCCTAACTATGGCTACACCTTC.

The chain is built from TRBV27 and TRBJ2-5, with D possibly being TRBD2 (5 bases). The CDR3 spans 14 residues. CDR1 is MNHEY and CDR2 is SMNVEV in the germline V gene (reference sequence). V lost 3 bases and J 2 bases, leaving 10 bases between the germline ends. The CDR3 nucleotides are TGTGCCAGCAGTTTCCTGACTACACAAGAGACCCAGTACTTC. This encodes CASSFLTTQETQYF.

This clonotype was seen a few times. This chain connects TRBV19 to TRBJ1-5; the D is unclear. The length of the CDR3 is 14 residues. The V and J ends lost 3 bases and 3 bases respectively, with 9 bases between them. From germline, CDR1 is LNHDA and CDR2 SQIVND (reference sequence). As DNA, the CDR3 is TGTGCCAGTAGTATTAGGGAGTTCAATCAGCCCCAGCATTTT. Translating it yields CASSIREFNQPQHF.

The rearrangement joins TRBV19 to TRBJ2-4, with TRBD1 as a possible D gene (6 bases). V was trimmed by 5 bases and J by 7 bases, leaving 18 bases between them. Per germline, CDR1 LNHDA and CDR2 SQIVND (reference sequence). CDR3 size: 15 residues. The CDR3 region is CASSVDEGRGNIQYF. DNA of the CDR3: TGTGCCAGTAGTGTGGACGAAGGAAGGGGGAACATTCAGTACTTC. The full variable domain, rest sourced from reference TRBV19 and TRBJ2-4, is DGGITQSPKYLFRKEGQNVTLSCEQNLNHDAMYWYRQDPGQGLRLIYYSQIVNDFQKGDIAEGYSVSREKKESFPLTVTSAQKNPTAFYLCASSVDEGRGNIQYFGAGTRLSVL.

The rearrangement joins TRBV20-1 to TRBJ2-1; TRBD2 aligns across 12 bases. The V segment lost 3 bases and the J segment 6 bases; nucleotides outside the gene matches: 6. CDR3 length: 15 amino acids. The germline V gene encodes CDR1 DFQATT and CDR2 SNEGSKA (reference sequence). Here the CDR3 reads CSASGTSGPSNEQFF. CDR3 sequence (DNA): TGCAGTGCTAGTGGGACTAGCGGGCCAAGCAATGAGCAGTTCTTC.